The 16 T cell receptor beta chains presented below share a single source sample, sequenced in a study of T cell responses to AZD1222 COVID-19 vaccine (dated by TCRdb to about 2021). The receptor library was made with the immunoSEQ multiplex PCR assay. TCRdb stores this immuneACCESS table with in-frame sequences only. Part of the clones is absent; in the studies checked, under half of the shortfall reflects unresolved V genes, and no reason is known for the rest. The sample table contains roughly 120,000 clones; only one count was recorded for roughly 84% of them. 6.2% of the sample is taken by the ten largest. Explained via the paper, the time point label denotes: baseline before first vaccination. Specimen: peripheral blood, collected on day 0 of AZD1222 vaccination. The source of these receptors is an adult in good health.

The table lists this clone with a few counts. J is TRBJ2-5 and V is TRBV11-1; 10 bases line up with TRBD2. The CDR3 loop spans 16 amino acids. CDR1 is SGHAT and CDR2 is FQDESV in the germline V gene (reference sequence). Unmatched junction bases numbered 9, after V lost 8 bases and J lost 0 bases. The CDR3 DNA sequence: TGTGCCAGCGGAGTCCCTAGCGGGGGTAACCAAGAGACCCAGTACTTC. This encodes CASGVPSGGNQETQYF.

This chain links TRBV5-1 with TRBJ1-3; a possible D gene is TRBD1 (5 bases). The length of the CDR3 is 12 residues. The germline gives CDR1 SGHRS, CDR2 YFSETQ. Trimming left V 5 bases short and J 3 bases short, with 6 bases between. In DNA, the CDR3 is TGCGCCAGCAGGGGGCTTGGAAACACCATATATTTT. It yields the protein CASRGLGNTIYF.

V usage is TRBV7-9 and J usage is TRBJ2-1; D is perhaps TRBD1 (6 bases). With 5 bases removed from V and 8 bases from J, the gap between germline ends came to 16 bases. CDR1 is SEHNR and CDR2 is FQNEAQ in the germline V gene (reference sequence). The CDR3 runs to 14 residues. Here the CDR3 reads CASSPTRDIYEQFF. CDR3 DNA: TGTGCCAGCAGCCCAACTAGGGACATCTATGAGCAGTTCTTC.

CDR3: CASSPLGAGNTGELFF. The CDR3 region has the DNA TGTGCCAGCAGCCCCTTGGGGGCAGGGAACACCGGGGAGCTGTTTTTT. This chain connects TRBV9 to TRBJ2-2; tentative D call: TRBD1 (6 bases). V lost 4 bases and J lost 1, with 14 bases in between. There are 16 residues in the CDR3. Germline V gene lookup returns CDR1 SGDLS and CDR2 YYNGEE.

This chain uses TRBV29-1 with TRBJ1-2; D is unresolved. The CDR3 has 12 residues. Trimming removed 3 bases at V and 4 bases at J, with 9 bases between. Germline CDR1 is SQVTM and CDR2 is ANQGSEA. The CDR3 loop reads CSVDSGSYGYTF. CDR3 in DNA: TGCAGCGTTGACTCGGGCTCCTATGGCTACACCTTC.

The chain links TRBV19 to TRBJ1-6; 8 nucleotides align to TRBD1. The CDR3 has 16 residues. The germline gives CDR1 LNHDA, CDR2 SQIVND (reference sequence). V lost 6 bases and J lost 4; bases outside the gene matches: 8. In DNA form, the CDR3 reads TGTGCCAGTAGCGACCCCCGGACAGGGTATAATTCACCCCTCCACTTT. It translates to CASSDPRTGYNSPLHF.

This chain uses TRBV19 with TRBJ1-3; 12 bases map to TRBD1. V shed 7 bases and J 7 bases; nucleotides not matched to a gene: 8. CDR3 size: 15 residues. Germline CDR1 and CDR2: LNHDA and SQIVND (reference sequence). The CDR3 is CASTPGTGGRNTIYF. Here the CDR3 DNA reads TGTGCCAGTACCCCCGGGACAGGGGGCAGGAACACCATATATTTT.

This clone has just a few counts. The V gene is TRBV10-3, the J gene TRBJ1-1; unclear D gene. Germline CDR1 ENHRY, CDR2 SYGVKD. The CDR3 totals 11 residues. The V gene lost 6 bases and the J gene lost 2 bases, with 4 bases spanning the gap. CDR3 coding DNA: TGTGCCATCAGAGACAACACTGAAGCTTTCTTT. Amino acids: CAIRDNTEAFF.

This chain links TRBV7-2 with TRBJ2-3, with 10 bases matching TRBD2. The CDR3 length is 16 residues. V lost 3 bases to trimming and J lost 1 base; unmatched junction nucleotides: 4. CDR1 SGHTA and CDR2 FQGNSA come from the germline V gene. The CDR3 reads CASSFLAGEGTDTQYF. DNA of the CDR3: TGTGCCAGCAGCTTTCTAGCGGGGGAGGGCACAGATACGCAGTATTTT.

The chain employs TRBV15 and TRBJ1-5, with D perhaps matching TRBD1 (5 bases). The length of the CDR3 is 16 residues. V was cut by 0 bases and J by 3 bases, with 12 bases left in between. CDR1 LNHNV and CDR2 YYDKDF come from the germline V gene (reference sequence). The CDR3 reads CATSRDGGQNNQPQHF. CDR3 sequence (DNA): TGTGCCACCAGCAGAGACGGTGGACAAAACAATCAGCCCCAGCATTTT.

This clone occurred once. J is TRBJ1-1 and V is TRBV27; no clear D gene. The CDR3 sequence is 14 residues long. From germline, CDR1 is MNHEY and CDR2 SMNVEV (reference sequence). Deletions cut 0 bases from V and 5 bases from J, with 10 bases between. Written as DNA, the CDR3 is TGTGCCAGCAGTTTATCGAGGTCAAATACTGAAGCTTTCTTT. Amino acid sequence: CASSLSRSNTEAFF.

The chain joins TRBV7-3 to TRBJ1-1; no definite D call. Between the trimmed V and J ends, which lost 5 bases and 2 bases, there was a span of 15 bases. The CDR3 contains 15 residues. Germline CDR1 reads SGHTA; CDR2 reads FQGTGA. The CDR3 DNA reads as TGTGCCAGCAGCCCGGGCGGGCGGATAAACACTGAAGCTTTCTTT. Its translation: CASSPGGRINTEAFF.

This chain uses TRBV19 with TRBJ2-2, with D tentatively TRBD1 (6 bases). V was pared by 8 bases and J by 6 bases, with 19 bases between. Germline CDR1 reads LNHDA; CDR2 reads SQIVND (reference sequence). CDR3 length equals 15 residues. The CDR3 DNA is TGTGCCAGTGCCATTACCGGGACATCACCCGGGGAGCTGTTTTTT. It translates to CASAITGTSPGELFF.

This sequence joins TRBV3-1 (or the pseudogene TRBV3-2) and TRBJ1-3; no clear D gene. V lost 6 bases, J lost 12 bases, and 15 bases lay in between. The CDR3 spans 12 residues. CDR1 is LGHDT, CDR2 YNNKEL, per germline (reference sequence). CDR3 amino acids: CASSPTGMHIYF. Here the CDR3 DNA reads TGTGCCAGCAGTCCAACCGGAATGCACATATATTTT.

This chain uses TRBV28 with TRBJ1-2; 7 bases match TRBD1. This CDR3 region has 17 residues. CDR1 MDHEN and CDR2 SYDVKM come from the germline V gene. The V segment lost 6 bases and the J segment 4 bases; nucleotides outside the gene matches: 17. CDR3 in amino acids: CASSLPGGAGGGYGYTF. CDR3 sequence (DNA): TGTGCCAGCAGCCTCCCCGGTGGGGCAGGGGGGGGCTATGGCTACACCTTC.

CDR3 region: CASSTGKEKLFF. DNA of the CDR3: TGTGCCAGCAGCACCGGAAAAGAAAAACTGTTTTTT. This chain joins TRBV28 and TRBJ1-4; D call uncertain. The V end lost 6 bases, the J end lost 8 bases, and 10 bases lay between the germline ends. The CDR3 sequence is 12 residues long. The germline V gene encodes CDR1 MDHEN and CDR2 SYDVKM. The whole variable domain, remainder taken from reference TRBV28 and TRBJ1-4, is DVKVTQSSRYLVKRTGEKVFLECVQDMDHENMFWYRQDPGLGLRLIYFSYDVKMKEKGDIPEGYSVSREKKERFSLILESASTNQTSMYLCASSTGKEKLFFGSGTQLSVL.